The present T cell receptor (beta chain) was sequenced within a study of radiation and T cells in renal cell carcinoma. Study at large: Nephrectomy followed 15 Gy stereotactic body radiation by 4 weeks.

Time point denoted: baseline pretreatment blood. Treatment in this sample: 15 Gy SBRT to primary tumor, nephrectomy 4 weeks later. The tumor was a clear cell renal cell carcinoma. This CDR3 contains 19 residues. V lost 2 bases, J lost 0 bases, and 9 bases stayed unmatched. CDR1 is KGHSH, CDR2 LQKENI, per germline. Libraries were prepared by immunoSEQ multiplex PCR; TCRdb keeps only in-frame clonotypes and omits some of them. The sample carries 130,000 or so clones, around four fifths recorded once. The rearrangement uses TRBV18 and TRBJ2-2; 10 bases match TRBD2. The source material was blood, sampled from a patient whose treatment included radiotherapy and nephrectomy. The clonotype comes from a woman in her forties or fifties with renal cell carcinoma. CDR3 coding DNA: TGTGCCAGCTCACCAGGTCGCCTAGCGGGGGCCTCGAACACCGGGGAGCTGTTTTTT. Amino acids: CASSPGRLAGASNTGELFF.